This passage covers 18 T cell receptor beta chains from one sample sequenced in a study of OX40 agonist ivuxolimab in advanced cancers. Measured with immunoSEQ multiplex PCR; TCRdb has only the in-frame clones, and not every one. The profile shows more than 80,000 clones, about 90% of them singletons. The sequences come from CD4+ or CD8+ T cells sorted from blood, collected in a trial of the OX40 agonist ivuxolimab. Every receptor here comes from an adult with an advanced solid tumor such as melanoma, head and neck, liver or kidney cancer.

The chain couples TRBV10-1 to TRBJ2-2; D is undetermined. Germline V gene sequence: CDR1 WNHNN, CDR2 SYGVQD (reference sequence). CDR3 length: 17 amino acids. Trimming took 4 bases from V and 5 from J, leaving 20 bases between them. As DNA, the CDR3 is TGCGCCAGCAGTGCGTCTAGTCAACCTAGGCGGACCGGGGAGCTGTTTTTT. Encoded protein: CASSASSQPRRTGELFF.

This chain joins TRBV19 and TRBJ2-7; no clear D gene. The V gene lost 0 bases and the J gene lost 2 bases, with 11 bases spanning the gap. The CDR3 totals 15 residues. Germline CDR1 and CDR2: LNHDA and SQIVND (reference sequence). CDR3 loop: CASSIDTSTTYEQYF. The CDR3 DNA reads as TGTGCCAGTAGTATAGATACCTCAACGACCTACGAGCAGTACTTC. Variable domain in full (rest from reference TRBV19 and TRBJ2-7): DGGITQSPKYLFRKEGQNVTLSCEQNLNHDAMYWYRQDPGQGLRLIYYSQIVNDFQKGDIAEGYSVSREKKESFPLTVTSAQKNPTAFYLCASSIDTSTTYEQYFGPGTRLTVT.

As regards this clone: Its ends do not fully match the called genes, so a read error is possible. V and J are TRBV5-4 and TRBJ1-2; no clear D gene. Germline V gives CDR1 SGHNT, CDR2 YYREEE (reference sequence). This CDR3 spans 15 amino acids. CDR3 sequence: CASSLWAKGYYGHTF. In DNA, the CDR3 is TGTGCCAGCAGCTTGTGGGCCAAAGGGTACTATGGCCACACCTTC.

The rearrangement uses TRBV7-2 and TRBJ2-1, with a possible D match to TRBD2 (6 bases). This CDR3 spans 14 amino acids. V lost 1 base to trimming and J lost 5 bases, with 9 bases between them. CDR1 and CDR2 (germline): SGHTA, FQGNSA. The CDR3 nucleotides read TGTGCCAGCAGCTTAGTACTAGCCCACAATGAGCAGTTCTTC. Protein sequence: CASSLVLAHNEQFF.

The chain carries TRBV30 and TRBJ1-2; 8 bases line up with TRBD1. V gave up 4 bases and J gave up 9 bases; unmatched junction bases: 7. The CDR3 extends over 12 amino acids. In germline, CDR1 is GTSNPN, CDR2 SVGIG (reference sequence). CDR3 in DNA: TGTGCCTGGACCCTCACAGGGGGGAGCTACACCTTC. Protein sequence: CAWTLTGGSYTF.

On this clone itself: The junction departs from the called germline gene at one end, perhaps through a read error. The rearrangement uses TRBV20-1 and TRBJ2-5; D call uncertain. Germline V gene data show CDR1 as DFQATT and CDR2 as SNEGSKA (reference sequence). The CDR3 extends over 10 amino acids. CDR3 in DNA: TGCAGTGCTGGAGACATTGCCCAGTACTTC. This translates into CSAGDIAQYF.

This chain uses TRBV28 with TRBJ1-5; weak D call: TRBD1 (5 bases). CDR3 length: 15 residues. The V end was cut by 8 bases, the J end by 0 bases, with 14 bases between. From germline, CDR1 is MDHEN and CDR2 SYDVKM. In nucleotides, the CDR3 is TGTGCCAGCCTCTCCGGGGGATTTAGCAATCAGCCCCAGCATTTT. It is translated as CASLSGGFSNQPQHF. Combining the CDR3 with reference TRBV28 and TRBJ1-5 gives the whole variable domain DVKVTQSSRYLVKRTGEKVFLECVQDMDHENMFWYRQDPGLGLRLIYFSYDVKMKEKGDIPEGYSVSREKKERFSLILESASTNQTSMYLCASLSGGFSNQPQHFGDGTRLSIL.

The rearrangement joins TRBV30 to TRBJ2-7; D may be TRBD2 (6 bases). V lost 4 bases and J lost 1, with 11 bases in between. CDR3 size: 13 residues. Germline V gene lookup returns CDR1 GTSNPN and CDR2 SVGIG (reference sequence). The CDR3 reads CAWNSGFSYEQYF. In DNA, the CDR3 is TGTGCCTGGAATAGCGGATTTTCCTACGAGCAGTACTTC.

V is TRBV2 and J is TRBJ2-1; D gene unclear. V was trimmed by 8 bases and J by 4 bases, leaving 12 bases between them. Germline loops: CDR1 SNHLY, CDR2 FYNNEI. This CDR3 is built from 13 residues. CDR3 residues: CASGIDQYNEQFF. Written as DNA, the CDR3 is TGTGCCAGCGGGATAGACCAGTACAATGAGCAGTTCTTC.

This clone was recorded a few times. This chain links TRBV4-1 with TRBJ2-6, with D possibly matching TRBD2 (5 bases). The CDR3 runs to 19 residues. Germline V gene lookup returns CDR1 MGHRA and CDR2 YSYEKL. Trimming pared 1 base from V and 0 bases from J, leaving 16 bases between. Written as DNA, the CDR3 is TGCGCCAGCAGCCAAGGAGCGAGTCAGGACTTCTCTGGGGCCAACGTCCTGACTTTC. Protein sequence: CASSQGASQDFSGANVLTF.

The CDR3 region is CAWSVVGSGNTIYF. The DNA of the CDR3 is TGTGCCTGGAGTGTAGTCGGCTCTGGAAACACCATATATTTT. This chain links TRBV30 with TRBJ1-3; D gene ambiguous. The CDR3 has 14 residues. The germline gives CDR1 GTSNPN, CDR2 SVGIG (reference sequence). Trimming took 0 bases from V and 0 from J, leaving 6 bases between them.

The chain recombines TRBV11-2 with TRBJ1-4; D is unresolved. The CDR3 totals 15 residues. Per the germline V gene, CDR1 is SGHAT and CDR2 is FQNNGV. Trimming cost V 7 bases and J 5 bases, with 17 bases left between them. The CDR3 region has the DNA TGTGCCAGCATCCGAAGCGGGCGGCCCAATGAAAAACTGTTTTTT. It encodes CASIRSGRPNEKLFF.

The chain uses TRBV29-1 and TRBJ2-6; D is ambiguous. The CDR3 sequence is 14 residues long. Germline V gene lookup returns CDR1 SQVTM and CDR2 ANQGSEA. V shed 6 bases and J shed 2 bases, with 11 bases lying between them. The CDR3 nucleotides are TGCAGCGTCCAGAAGTTGGCTGGGGCCAACGTCCTGACTTTC. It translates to CSVQKLAGANVLTF.

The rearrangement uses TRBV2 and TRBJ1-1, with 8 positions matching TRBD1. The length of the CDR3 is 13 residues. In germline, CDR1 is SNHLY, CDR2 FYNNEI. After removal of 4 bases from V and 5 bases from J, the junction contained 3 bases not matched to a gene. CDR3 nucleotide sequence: TGTGCCAGCAGTGTGCAGGGGGCAACTGAAGCTTTCTTT. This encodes CASSVQGATEAFF.

The CDR3 DNA is TGCGCCAGCAGCTGGCGGGGAGAAGGCACAGATACGCAGTATTTT. This sequence encodes CASSWRGEGTDTQYF. This chain connects TRBV5-1 to TRBJ2-3; weak D call: TRBD2 (6 bases). The CDR3 runs to 15 residues. V was shortened by 3 bases and J by 1 base, with 12 bases between the two germline ends. Germline V gene lookup returns CDR1 SGHRS and CDR2 YFSETQ.

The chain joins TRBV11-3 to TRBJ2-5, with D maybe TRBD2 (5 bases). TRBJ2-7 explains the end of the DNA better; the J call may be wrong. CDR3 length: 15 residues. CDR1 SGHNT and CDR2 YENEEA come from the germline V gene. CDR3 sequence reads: CASSPPRTPSYEQYF. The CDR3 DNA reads TGTGCCAGCAGCCCTCCCAGGACTCCATCCTACGAGCAGTACTTC.

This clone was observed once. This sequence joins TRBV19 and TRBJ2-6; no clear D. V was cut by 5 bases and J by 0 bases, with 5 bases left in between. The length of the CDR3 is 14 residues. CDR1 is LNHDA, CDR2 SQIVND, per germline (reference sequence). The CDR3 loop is CASSRLSGANVLTF. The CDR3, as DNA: TGTGCCAGTAGTCGTCTCTCTGGGGCCAACGTCCTGACTTTC.

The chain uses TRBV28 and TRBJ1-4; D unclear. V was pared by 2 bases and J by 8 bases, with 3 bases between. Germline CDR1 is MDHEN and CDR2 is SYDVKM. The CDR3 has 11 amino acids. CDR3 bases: TGTGCCAGCAGTTTACGAGAAAAACTGTTTTTT. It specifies CASSLREKLFF.